A single sample gave rise to the 9 T cell receptor beta chains below, sequenced in a study of T cells in Graves' hyperthyroidism and ophthalmopathy. TCR beta CDR3 regions were amplified from RNA. The TCR CDR3 first-round RT-PCR relied on the HTBI primer set. TCRdb used MiXCR to reprocess the multiplex PCR reads, holding one entry per CDR3 protein. The table lists hundreds of thousands of distinct CDR3 sequences, about 15% of them singletons. Source material: blood. The receptors come from a woman in her thirties or forties with Graves' ophthalmopathy.

This clonotype occurred many times. The chain couples TRBV29-1 to TRBJ2-7; 10 bases agree with TRBD1. The V segment lost 7 bases and the J segment 3 bases; nucleotides outside the gene matches: 3. The CDR3 runs 12 residues. Germline assignment: CDR1 SQVTM and CDR2 ANQGSEA. The CDR3 DNA follows: TGCAGCGGCCGGGACAGGGGCTACGAGCAGTACTTC. It is translated as CSGRDRGYEQYF.

In its sample, this clonotype was seen many times. The chain has TRBV9 and TRBJ1-2, with D possibly matching TRBD1 (5 bases). The CDR3 covers 14 residues. V gave up 0 bases and J gave up 3 bases, with 9 bases separating them. Germline V CDR1 and CDR2: SGDLS, YYNGEE. The CDR3 region is CASSVGGGDYGYTF. CDR3 bases: TGTGCCAGCAGCGTAGGTGGGGGGGACTATGGCTACACCTTC.

This clonotype was seen ten or more times. The V and J genes are TRBV28 and TRBJ2-7, with a tentative D call TRBD1 (6 bases). Trimming took 4 bases from V and 7 from J, leaving 17 bases between them. CDR1 is MDHEN and CDR2 is SYDVKM in the germline V gene. This CDR3 is built from 14 residues. This CDR3 is CASSSPGEVWEQYF. Written as DNA, the CDR3 is TGTGCCAGCAGTTCGCCAGGGGAAGTGTGGGAGCAGTACTTC.

This clonotype was counted at least ten times. This rearrangement joins TRBV2 to TRBJ2-1, with a possible D match to TRBD1 (5 bases). Germline-derived CDR1 and CDR2 are SNHLY and FYNNEI. The CDR3 runs to 11 residues. Trimming stripped 6 bases from V and 6 bases from J, with 6 bases between. CDR3 DNA sequence: TGTGCCAGCAGACAGGTCAATGAGCAGTTCTTC. Translated, it gives CASRQVNEQFF.

V gene TRBV5-1 combines with J gene TRBJ2-2; 9 nucleotides agree with TRBD1. This CDR3 is 16 amino acids long. V trimming: 0 bases; J trimming: 4 bases; junction bases outside the gene matches: 4. CDR1 is SGHRS, CDR2 YFSETQ, per germline. The DNA for the CDR3 is TGCGCCAGCAGCTTGGTGGGACAGGGAGGCACCGGGGAGCTGTTTTTT. Protein product: CASSLVGQGGTGELFF.

This clonotype occurred a few times. The V and J genes are TRBV18 and TRBJ2-7; 7 bases line up with TRBD2. Germline-derived CDR1 and CDR2 are KGHSH and LQKENI. The ends lost 2 bases at V and 5 bases at J; junction bases unmatched: 9. The CDR3 is made up of 15 amino acids. CDR3 amino acids: CASSPGAGEDDEQYF. The CDR3 DNA reads as TGTGCCAGCTCACCAGGGGCGGGAGAAGATGACGAGCAGTACTTC.

This clonotype was seen at least ten times. J is TRBJ2-7 and V is TRBV7-2; D not resolved. The CDR3 has 12 amino acids. Germline assignment: CDR1 SGHTA and CDR2 FQGNSA. Trimming cost V 5 bases and J 6 bases, with 11 bases left between them. CDR3 sequence reads: CASSLSLGEQYF. In DNA form, the CDR3 reads TGTGCCAGCAGCCTTTCATTAGGCGAGCAGTACTTC.

This clonotype showed up many times. The rearrangement links TRBV12-3 or TRBV12-4 to TRBJ2-7, with TRBD2 as a possible D gene (6 bases). V was clipped by 8 bases and J by 2 bases, with 10 bases between them. The CDR3 consists of 12 residues. As DNA, the CDR3 is TGTGCCAGCGGCGGGACGGCCTACGAGCAGTACTTC. As protein: CASGGTAYEQYF.

Ten or more counts support this clonotype. The chain employs TRBV11-1 and TRBJ2-3; 8 bases agree with TRBD2. Unmatched junction bases numbered 2, after V lost 5 bases and J lost 4 bases. Germline loops: CDR1 SGHAT, CDR2 FQDESV (reference sequence). The CDR3 contains 13 residues. CDR3 nucleotide sequence: TGTGCCAGCAGCCAGCGGGAGCCAGATACGCAGTATTTT. The encoded protein is CASSQREPDTQYF.